This T cell receptor (beta chain) was identified during a study of OX40 agonist ivuxolimab in advanced cancers. Study at large: About 42% of patients had received prior checkpoint inhibitor therapy. Study results and limitations: Also showing low normalized T-cell clonal expansion were some of the nonresponders. Both CD4+ and CD8+ T cell populations in blood had undergone clonal expansion by week 6 at 0.1 to 3.0 mg/kg.

If patients had autoimmune disease history or systemic immunosuppression, they were excluded. The data were produced by immunoSEQ multiplex PCR, yet TCRdb's version contains in-frame clones alone and is incomplete. The table records approximately 10,000 clones, approximately 75% of them present only once. The CDR3 loop spans 16 amino acids. Germline V gives CDR1 SGHNT, CDR2 YENEEA. Germline trimming cut 5 bases from V and 5 bases from J; bases unmatched to any gene: 12. A note on this clone: Its specificity is not known.

The gene calls are TRBV11-3 and TRBJ2-5, with TRBD2 identical over 9 bases. The receptor was isolated from an adult with an advanced solid tumor such as melanoma, head and neck, liver or kidney cancer. The material was CD4+ or CD8+ T cells sorted from blood, obtained in a trial of the OX40 agonist ivuxolimab. The CDR3 nucleotides are TGTGCCAGCAGCCCCTTTGGGCGGGAGGGCGGCGAGACCCAGTACTTC. It codes for CASSPFGREGGETQYF.